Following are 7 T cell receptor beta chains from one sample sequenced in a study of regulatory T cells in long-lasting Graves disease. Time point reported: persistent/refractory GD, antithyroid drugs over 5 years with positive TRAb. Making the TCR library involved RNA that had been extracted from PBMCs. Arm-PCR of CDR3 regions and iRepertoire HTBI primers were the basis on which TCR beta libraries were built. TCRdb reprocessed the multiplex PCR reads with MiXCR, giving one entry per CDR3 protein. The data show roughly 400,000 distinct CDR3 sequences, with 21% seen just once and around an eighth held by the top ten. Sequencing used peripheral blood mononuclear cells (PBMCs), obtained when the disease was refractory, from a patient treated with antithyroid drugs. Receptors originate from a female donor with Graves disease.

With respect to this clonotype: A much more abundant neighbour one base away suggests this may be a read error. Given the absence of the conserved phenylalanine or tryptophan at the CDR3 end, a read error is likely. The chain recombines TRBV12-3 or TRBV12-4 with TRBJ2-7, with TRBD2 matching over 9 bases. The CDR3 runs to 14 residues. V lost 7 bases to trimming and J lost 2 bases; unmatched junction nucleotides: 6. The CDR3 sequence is CASTLAGEPYEQYI. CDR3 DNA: TGTGCCAGCACCTTAGCGGGAGAGCCCTACGAGCAGTACATC.

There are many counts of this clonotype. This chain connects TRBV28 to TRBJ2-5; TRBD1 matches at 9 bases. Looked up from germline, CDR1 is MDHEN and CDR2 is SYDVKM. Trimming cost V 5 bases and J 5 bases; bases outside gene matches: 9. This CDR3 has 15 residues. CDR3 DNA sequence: TGTGCCAGCAGTCCAACCACAGGGGGCCGTGAGACCCAGTACTTC. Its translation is CASSPTTGGRETQYF.

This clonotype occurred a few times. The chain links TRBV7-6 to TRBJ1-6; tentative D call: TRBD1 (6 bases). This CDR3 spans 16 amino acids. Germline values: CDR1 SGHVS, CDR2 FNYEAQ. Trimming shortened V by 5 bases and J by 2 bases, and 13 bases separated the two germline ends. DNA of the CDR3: TGTGCCAGCAGCCTAGGGGGTCGGACCTATAATTCACCCCTCCACTTT. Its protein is CASSLGGRTYNSPLHF.

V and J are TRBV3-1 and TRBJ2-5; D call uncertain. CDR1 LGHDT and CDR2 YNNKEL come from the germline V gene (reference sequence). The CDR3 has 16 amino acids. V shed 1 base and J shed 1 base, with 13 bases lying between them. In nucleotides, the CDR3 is TGTGCCAGCAGCCAAGTTAGAGACAAGGTCCAAGAGACCCAGTACTTC. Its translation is CASSQVRDKVQETQYF.

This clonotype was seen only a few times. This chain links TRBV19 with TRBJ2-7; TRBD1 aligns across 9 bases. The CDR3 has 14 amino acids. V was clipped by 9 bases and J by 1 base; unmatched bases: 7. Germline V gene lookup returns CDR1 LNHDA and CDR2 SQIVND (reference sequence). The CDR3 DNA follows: TGTGCCAGCAAACGGGACAGGGCTTCCTACGAGCAGTACTTC. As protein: CASKRDRASYEQYF.

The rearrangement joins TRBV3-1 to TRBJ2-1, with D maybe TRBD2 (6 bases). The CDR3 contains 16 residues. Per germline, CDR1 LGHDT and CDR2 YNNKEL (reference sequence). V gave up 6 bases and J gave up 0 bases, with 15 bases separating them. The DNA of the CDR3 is TGTGCCAGCAGTCCTAGCGATAAGAGCTCCTACAATGAGCAGTTCTTC. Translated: CASSPSDKSSYNEQFF.

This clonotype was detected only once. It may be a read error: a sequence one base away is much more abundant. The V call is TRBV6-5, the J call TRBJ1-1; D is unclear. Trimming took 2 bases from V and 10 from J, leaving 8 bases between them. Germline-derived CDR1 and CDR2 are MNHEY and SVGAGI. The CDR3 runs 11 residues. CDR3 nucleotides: TGTGCCAGCAGTTACCCGGATGGAGCTTTCTTT. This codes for CASSYPDGAFF.